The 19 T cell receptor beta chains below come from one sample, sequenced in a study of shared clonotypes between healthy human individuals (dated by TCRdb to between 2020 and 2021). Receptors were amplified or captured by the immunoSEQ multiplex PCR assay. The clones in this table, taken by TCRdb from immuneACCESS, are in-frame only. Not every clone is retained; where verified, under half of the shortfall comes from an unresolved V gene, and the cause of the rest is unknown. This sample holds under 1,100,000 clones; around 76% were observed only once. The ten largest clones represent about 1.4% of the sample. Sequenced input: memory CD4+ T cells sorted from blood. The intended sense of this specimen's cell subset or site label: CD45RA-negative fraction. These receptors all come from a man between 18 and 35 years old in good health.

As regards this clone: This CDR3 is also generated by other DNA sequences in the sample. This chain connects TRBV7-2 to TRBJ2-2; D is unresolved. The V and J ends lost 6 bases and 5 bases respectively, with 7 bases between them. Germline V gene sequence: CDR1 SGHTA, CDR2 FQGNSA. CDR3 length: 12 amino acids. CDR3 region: CASSLDTGELFF. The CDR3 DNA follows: TGTGCCAGCAGTCTGGATACCGGGGAGCTGTTTTTT.

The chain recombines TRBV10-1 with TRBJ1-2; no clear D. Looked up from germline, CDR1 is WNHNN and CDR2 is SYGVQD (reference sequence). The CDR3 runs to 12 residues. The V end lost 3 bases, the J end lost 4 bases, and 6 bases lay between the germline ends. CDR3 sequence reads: CASSDWGYGYTF. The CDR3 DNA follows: TGCGCCAGCAGTGATTGGGGCTATGGCTACACCTTC.

CDR3 sequence reads: CASNGQGSWSEAFF. For the CDR3, the DNA is TGTGCCAGCAATGGACAGGGGAGTTGGTCTGAAGCTTTCTTT. The chain combines TRBV28 with TRBJ1-1, with 9 nucleotides matching TRBD1. J gave up 6 bases and V 7 bases, and 9 bases lay outside the gene matches. The CDR3 is 14 residues long. The V gene's germline CDR1 is MDHEN and CDR2 SYDVKM.

CDR3 nucleotide sequence: TGTGCCAGCAGGCCCGGGACAGGGGGCACCGGGGAGCTGTTTTTT. Translation: CASRPGTGGTGELFF. The rearrangement links TRBV7-9 to TRBJ2-2; 11 bases fit TRBD1. The CDR3 loop spans 15 amino acids. CDR1 and CDR2 (germline): SEHNR, FQNEAQ (reference sequence). J lost 4 bases, V lost 6 bases, and 4 bases had no gene match. The full variable domain, its missing parts supplied by reference TRBV7-9 and TRBJ2-2, is DTGVSQNPRHKITKRGQNVTFRCDPISEHNRLYWYRQTLGQGPEFLTYFQNEAQLEKSRLLSDRFSAERPKGSFSTLEIQRTEQGDSAMYLCASRPGTGGTGELFFGEGSRLTVL.

The CDR3 bases are TGCGCCAGCAGCCAAAGATTTACAGGGAACCTCTATGGCTACACCTTC. Protein product: CASSQRFTGNLYGYTF. The chain carries TRBV4-1 and TRBJ1-2; maybe TRBD1 (6 bases). The CDR3 totals 16 residues. The germline CDR1 and CDR2 sequences are MGHRA and YSYEKL. The ends were cut back, 2 bases at V and 4 bases at J, with 17 bases in the middle.

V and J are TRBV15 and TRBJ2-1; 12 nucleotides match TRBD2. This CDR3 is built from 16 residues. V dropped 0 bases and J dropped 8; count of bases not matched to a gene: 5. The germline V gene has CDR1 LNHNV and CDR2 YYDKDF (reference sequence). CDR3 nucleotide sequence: TGTGCCACCAGCAGAGATGGACTAGCGGGGTGGGATGAGCAGTTCTTC. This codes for CATSRDGLAGWDEQFF.

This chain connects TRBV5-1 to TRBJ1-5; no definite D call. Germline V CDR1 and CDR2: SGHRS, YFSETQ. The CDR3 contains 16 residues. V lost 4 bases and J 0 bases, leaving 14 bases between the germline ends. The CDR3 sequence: CASSPGGSNSNQPQHF. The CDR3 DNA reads TGCGCCAGCAGCCCCGGAGGGTCCAATAGCAATCAGCCCCAGCATTTT. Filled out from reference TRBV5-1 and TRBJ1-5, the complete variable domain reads KAGVTQTPRYLIKTRGQQVTLSCSPISGHRSVSWYQQTPGQGLQFLFEYFSETQRNKGNFPGRFSGRQFSNSRSEMNVSTLELGDSALYLCASSPGGSNSNQPQHFGDGTRLSIL.

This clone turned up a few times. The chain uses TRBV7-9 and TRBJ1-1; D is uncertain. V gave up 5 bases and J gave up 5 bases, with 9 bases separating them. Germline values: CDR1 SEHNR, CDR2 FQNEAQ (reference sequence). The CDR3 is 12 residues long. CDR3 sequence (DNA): TGTGCCAGCAGCCACCAGGAGACTGAAGCTTTCTTT. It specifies CASSHQETEAFF.

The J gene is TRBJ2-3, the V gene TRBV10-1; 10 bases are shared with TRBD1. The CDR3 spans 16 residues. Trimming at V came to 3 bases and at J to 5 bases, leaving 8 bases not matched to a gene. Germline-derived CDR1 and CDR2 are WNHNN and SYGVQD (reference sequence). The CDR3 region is CASSEETGGVRDTQYF. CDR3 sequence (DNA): TGCGCCAGCAGTGAAGAGACAGGGGGCGTCCGAGATACGCAGTATTTT.

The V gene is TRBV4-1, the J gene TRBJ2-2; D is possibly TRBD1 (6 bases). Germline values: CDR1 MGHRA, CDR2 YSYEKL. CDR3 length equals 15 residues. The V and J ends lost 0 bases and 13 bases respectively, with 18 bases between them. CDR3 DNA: TGCGCCAGCAGCCAAGAAGGTGGGCAGGGGAGTTGGCTGTTTTTT. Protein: CASSQEGGQGSWLFF.

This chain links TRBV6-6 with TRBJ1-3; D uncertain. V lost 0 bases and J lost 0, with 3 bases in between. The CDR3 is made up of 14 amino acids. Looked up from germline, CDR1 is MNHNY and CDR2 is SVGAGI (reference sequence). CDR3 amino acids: CASSYSDSGNTIYF. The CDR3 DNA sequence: TGTGCCAGCAGTTACTCCGACTCTGGAAACACCATATATTTT.

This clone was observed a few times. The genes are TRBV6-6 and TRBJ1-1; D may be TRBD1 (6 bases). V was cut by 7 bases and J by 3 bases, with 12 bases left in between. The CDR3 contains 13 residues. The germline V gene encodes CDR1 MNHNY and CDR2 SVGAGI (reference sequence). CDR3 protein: CASIGGLYTEAFF. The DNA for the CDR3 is TGTGCCAGCATCGGGGGGCTTTACACTGAAGCTTTCTTT.

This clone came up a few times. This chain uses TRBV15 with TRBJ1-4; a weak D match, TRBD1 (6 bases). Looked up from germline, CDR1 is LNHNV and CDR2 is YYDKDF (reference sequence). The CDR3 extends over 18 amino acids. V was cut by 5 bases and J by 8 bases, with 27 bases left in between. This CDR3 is CATSYVRTAISRSEKLFF. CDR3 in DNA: TGTGCCACCAGCTATGTCCGGACAGCAATTTCCAGGAGCGAAAAACTGTTTTTT. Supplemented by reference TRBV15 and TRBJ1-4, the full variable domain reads DAMVIQNPRYQVTQFGKPVTLSCSQTLNHNVMYWYQQKSSQAPKLLFHYYDKDFNNEADTPDNFQSRRPNTSFCFLDIRSPGLGDTAMYLCATSYVRTAISRSEKLFFGSGTQLSVL.

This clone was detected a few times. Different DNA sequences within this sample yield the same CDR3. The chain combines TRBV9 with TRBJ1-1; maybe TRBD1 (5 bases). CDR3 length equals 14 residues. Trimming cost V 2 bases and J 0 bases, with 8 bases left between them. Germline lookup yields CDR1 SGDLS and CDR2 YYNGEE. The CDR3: CASSVSGMNTEAFF. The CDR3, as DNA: TGTGCCAGCAGCGTGTCAGGGATGAACACTGAAGCTTTCTTT. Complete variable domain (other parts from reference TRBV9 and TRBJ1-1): DSGVTQTPKHLITATGQRVTLRCSPRSGDLSVYWYQQSLDQGLQFLIQYYNGEERAKGNILERFSAQQFPDLHSELNLSSLELGDSALYFCASSVSGMNTEAFFGQGTRLTVV.

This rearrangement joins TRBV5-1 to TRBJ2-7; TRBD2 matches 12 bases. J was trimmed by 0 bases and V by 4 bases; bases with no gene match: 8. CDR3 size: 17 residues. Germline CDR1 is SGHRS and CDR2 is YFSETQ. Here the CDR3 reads CASSTGLAGLSSYEQYF. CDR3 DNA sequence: TGCGCCAGCAGCACCGGACTAGCGGGATTATCCTCCTACGAGCAGTACTTC. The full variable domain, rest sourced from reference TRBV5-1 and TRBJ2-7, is KAGVTQTPRYLIKTRGQQVTLSCSPISGHRSVSWYQQTPGQGLQFLFEYFSETQRNKGNFPGRFSGRQFSNSRSEMNVSTLELGDSALYLCASSTGLAGLSSYEQYFGPGTRLTVT.

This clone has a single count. CDR3 nucleotide sequence: TGCGCCAGCAGCCAAGTAGGGGGATGGAACACTGAAGCTTTCTTT. This encodes CASSQVGGWNTEAFF. The chain recombines TRBV4-3 with TRBJ1-1, with a tentative D call TRBD1 (6 bases). Germline-derived CDR1 and CDR2 are LGHNA and YSLEER. V lost 1 base to trimming and J lost 1 base, with 10 bases between them. This CDR3 contains 15 residues.

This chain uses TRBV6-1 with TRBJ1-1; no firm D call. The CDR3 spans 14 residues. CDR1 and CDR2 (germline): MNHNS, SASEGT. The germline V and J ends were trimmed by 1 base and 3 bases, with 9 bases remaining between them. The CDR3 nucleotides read TGTGCCAGCAGTGAAGGGGAGACCTACACTGAAGCTTTCTTT. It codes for CASSEGETYTEAFF.

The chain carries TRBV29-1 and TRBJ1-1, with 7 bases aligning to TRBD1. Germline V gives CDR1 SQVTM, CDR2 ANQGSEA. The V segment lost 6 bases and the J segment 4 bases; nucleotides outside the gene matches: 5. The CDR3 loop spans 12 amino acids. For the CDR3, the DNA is TGCAGCGTCACGGGACAGTCCACTGAAGCTTTCTTT. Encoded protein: CSVTGQSTEAFF. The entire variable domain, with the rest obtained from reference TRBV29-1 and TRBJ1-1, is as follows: SAVISQKPSRDICQRGTSLTIQCQVDSQVTMMFWYRQQPGQSLTLIATANQGSEATYESGFVIDKFPISRPNLTFSTLTVSNMSPEDSSIYLCSVTGQSTEAFFGQGTRLTVV.

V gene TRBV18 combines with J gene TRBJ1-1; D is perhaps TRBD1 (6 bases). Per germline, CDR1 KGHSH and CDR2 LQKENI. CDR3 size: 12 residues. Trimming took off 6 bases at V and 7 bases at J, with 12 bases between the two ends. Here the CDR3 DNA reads TGTGCCAGCTCTCGAGACAGGTATGAAGCTTTCTTT. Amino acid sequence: CASSRDRYEAFF.